This section outlines one T cell receptor (beta chain) sequence together with its context. Its antigen remains undetermined. No clone much larger than this one lies a single base away; base qualities are absent. The record originates from a study of shared clonotypes between healthy human individuals (dated by TCRdb to about 2020). About the investigation overall: A couple of women and three men aged 18 to 49 years were included in the cohort. Blood TCR repertoires of about five healthy adults were deeply sequenced to estimate repertoire size and the extent of clonotype sharing between individuals. Leukapheresis yielded between about 0.94 and 8.9 billion PBMCs per donor. Different laboratories and diverse techniques were used to prepare libraries and sequence TCR repertoires, to increase sequencing depth and limit assay-specific biases. For each donor, three plates each were used for CD4 naive and CD4 memory, two plates were used for CD8 naive, and one plate was used for CD8 memory.

General findings and caveats noted by the study authors: Rarefaction of sorted-subset datasets indicated incomplete sequencing despite the large sequencing depth. Larger estimated clonotype richness was generally found for naive subsets than for memory subsets. Clonotypes shared by all four sorted-subset donors showed higher generation probabilities than non-shared clonotypes. The genetic and exposure-history diversity represented was limited by the small number of donors. When four donors were compared, the shared fraction of clonotypes was around 5% for naive CD4, about 4% for naive CD8, more than 2% for memory CD4, and roughly 0.4% for memory CD8. Sampling was restricted to blood, and TCR repertoires in tissue are likely to differ from TCR repertoires in blood. Based on pairwise subsampling, the degree of clonotype sharing among donors was expected to be affected by sequencing depth.

TCR CDR3 regions were amplified from genomic DNA by multiplex PCR using the deep immunoSEQ assay. Genomic DNA extracted from each cell subset was distributed evenly over all wells of several immunoSEQ 96-well plates, and each plate served as one replicate. For sorted subsets, each replicate PCR was loaded with roughly 190 ng genomic DNA, equivalent to approximately 33,000 T cell genomes. The purified libraries were quantified using a Qubit 3.0 fluorometer, sized with a Bioanalyzer 2100, and then quantified again using the KAPA Library Quantification kit. A separate single-read 150-cycle Illumina NextSeq 550 flow cell was used to sequence each immunoSEQ 96-well plate. The authors processed their data as follows. Because the immunoSEQ output held only junctional sequences and lacked quality scores, the filtering could not match the filtering applied to full-length reads. To assign V/J genes and CDR3, sequences were annotated using PyIR, a Python wrapper for IgBLAST v1.9, with IMGT germline references. Reads with weak V/J assignments (E-value above 1e-6), missing CDR3, stop codons, out-of-frame junctions, or ambiguous translated residues were removed. V3J clonotypes were defined as sequences sharing the same inferred V gene, J gene, and CDR3 amino acid sequence. The percentage overlap between two repertoires was calculated by dividing the number of shared unique clonotypes by the size of the smaller repertoire. Three approaches were used to assess repertoire richness: RTK rarefaction, the Chao1 estimator, and Recon v2.1 estimates of unobserved clonotypes. For all TCRbeta clonotypes obtained by the gDNA method from a few donors, generation probabilities were computed with OLGA. TCRdb retrieved this table from immuneACCESS and kept in-frame rearrangements only. Not all clones are present; in checked studies, unresolved V genes account for under half, and no reason is known for the remainder. V and J calls and clone size are those listed in that table; D and trimming were worked out from the DNA. Within this sample are 2,500,000 or so clones, with more than 90% of them counted one time only. The top ten constitute around 0.14% of the sample.

The donors were healthy, HIV-negative adults who had no recently reported acute infections or vaccinations. Only Caucasian adults living in Nashville, Tennessee, USA were represented among the donors. CD4+ T cells were enriched by magnetic negative selection; naive cells were then positively selected on CD45RA, and the negative fraction formed the memory subset. Blood was obtained by leukapheresis, after which PBMCs were separated by Ficoll-Histopaque density gradient centrifugation and cryopreserved in liquid nitrogen vapor phase. Analytical flow cytometry was used to check the purity and quantity of every magnetically sorted T cell population. Each sorted fraction had its genomic DNA isolated and then quantified by UV absorbance on a Nanodrop 2000c. CDR1 and CDR2, looked up from the germline V gene, are MNHEY and SVGAGI. V sheds 4 bases and J sheds 3 bases, leaving 10 bases between their ends. From cysteine to phenylalanine, the CDR3 is 13 amino acids long. The DNA shown is the 39-base CDR3, in frame from base 1.

Recombination connected TRBV6-5 to TRBJ2-7, with the D gene call left open. This receptor was obtained from a man in his late teens or twenties in good health. Sequences were obtained from naive CD4+ T cells sorted from blood. The cell subset or site label here, explained by the study, means: CD45RA+ positively selected. CDR3 sequence: CASSSVPGYEQYF. Read as DNA, the sequence is TGTGCCAGCAGTTCCGTGCCGGGCTACGAGCAGTACTTC.